These 10 T cell receptor beta chains came from one sample sequenced in a study of blood T cell repertoires in COVID-19. Clones were sequenced by immunoSEQ multiplex PCR, and TCRdb holds only the in-frame ones, with some missing. Of fewer than 85,000 clones listed, roughly 83% are singletons. The source material was peripheral blood. The receptors were sampled from an older woman with acute or convalescent COVID-19.

Notes on this clone: The sample has other DNA sequences that encode this CDR3 too. The chain is built from TRBV6-5 and TRBJ1-1, with TRBD1 identical over 10 bases. The V segment lost 6 bases and the J segment 3 bases; nucleotides outside the gene matches: 4. CDR3 length: 14 residues. The germline CDR1 and CDR2 sequences are MNHEY and SVGAGI. The CDR3 is CASRRGQGDTEAFF. The CDR3 DNA reads TGTGCCAGCAGGCGCGGACAGGGGGACACTGAAGCTTTCTTT.

This clone showed up just a few times. The J gene is TRBJ1-6, the V gene TRBV7-9; 7 bases are shared with TRBD1. Losses at the gene ends were 5 bases for V and 4 bases for J; bases not matched to a gene: 5. Per the germline V gene, CDR1 is SEHNR and CDR2 is FQNEAQ (reference sequence). This CDR3 has 15 residues. The CDR3 DNA follows: TGTGCCAGCAGCGGAGGGACAGTATATAATTCACCCCTCCACTTT. It specifies CASSGGTVYNSPLHF.

With regard to this clone: Additional DNA sequences in this sample encode the identical CDR3. CDR3 region: CASSLRAGGENEQFF. CDR3 DNA: TGCGCCAGCAGCTTACGGGCGGGGGGCGAAAATGAGCAGTTCTTC. V and J are TRBV5-1 and TRBJ2-1; TRBD2 matches 8 bases. Germline loops: CDR1 SGHRS, CDR2 YFSETQ. Losses at the gene ends were 2 bases for V and 7 bases for J; bases not matched to a gene: 8. There are 15 residues in the CDR3.

The rearrangement uses TRBV5-1 and TRBJ2-3; D unresolved. This CDR3 spans 14 amino acids. Trimming took 3 bases from V and 0 from J, leaving 8 bases between them. Germline values: CDR1 SGHRS, CDR2 YFSETQ. CDR3 residues: CASSSELSTDTQYF. In DNA form, the CDR3 reads TGCGCCAGCAGCTCGGAGCTTAGCACAGATACGCAGTATTTT. Full variable domain (outside the CDR3, taken from reference TRBV5-1 and TRBJ2-3): KAGVTQTPRYLIKTRGQQVTLSCSPISGHRSVSWYQQTPGQGLQFLFEYFSETQRNKGNFPGRFSGRQFSNSRSEMNVSTLELGDSALYLCASSSELSTDTQYFGPGTRLTVL.

The V and J genes are TRBV6-6 and TRBJ1-1, with 7 bases matching TRBD1. V shed 1 base and J 7 bases; nucleotides not matched to a gene: 9. Germline loops: CDR1 MNHNY, CDR2 SVGAGI (reference sequence). The CDR3 runs 15 residues. CDR3 in DNA: TGTGCCAGCAGTTACTTACCCTCGGACAGGTATGAAGCTTTCTTT. Protein product: CASSYLPSDRYEAFF.

The V call is TRBV9, the J call TRBJ1-5, with 7 bases matching TRBD1. The length of the CDR3 is 15 residues. After removal of 4 bases from V and 3 bases from J, the junction contained 7 bases not matched to a gene. Germline V gene sequence: CDR1 SGDLS, CDR2 YYNGEE. The CDR3 region has the DNA TGTGCCAGCAGCCCCGCGGGACAGTACAATCAGCCCCAGCATTTT. It codes for CASSPAGQYNQPQHF.

This clone was picked up a small number of times. The V gene is TRBV5-1, the J gene TRBJ1-4; perhaps TRBD1 as D (5 bases). Looked up from germline, CDR1 is SGHRS and CDR2 is YFSETQ. Between the trimmed V and J ends, which lost 0 bases and 3 bases, there was a span of 6 bases. The CDR3 has 14 amino acids. The CDR3 sequence: CASSLEGPNEKLFF. The CDR3 coding sequence is TGCGCCAGCAGCTTGGAGGGGCCTAATGAAAAACTGTTTTTT.

V gene TRBV5-5 combines with J gene TRBJ1-5; D is possibly TRBD1 (6 bases). This CDR3 region has 19 residues. With 3 bases removed from V and 0 bases from J, the gap between germline ends came to 22 bases. CDR1 and CDR2 from the germline V gene are SGHKS and YYEKEE (reference sequence). CDR3 sequence reads: CASSSMTGKGFYSNQPQHF. CDR3 coding DNA: TGTGCCAGCAGCTCTATGACAGGTAAGGGGTTTTATAGCAATCAGCCCCAGCATTTT.

The genes are TRBV30 and TRBJ2-2; a weak D match, TRBD2 (5 bases). Deletions cut 2 bases from V and 6 bases from J, with 7 bases between. Germline-derived CDR1 and CDR2 are GTSNPN and SVGIG (reference sequence). The length of the CDR3 is 12 residues. For the CDR3, the DNA is TGTGCCTGGAGTCTTAGCGCCGGGGAGCTGTTTTTT. It translates to CAWSLSAGELFF.

The chain recombines TRBV5-4 with TRBJ1-3; D uncertain. The V end lost 0 bases, the J end lost 4 bases, and 8 bases lay between the germline ends. The germline CDR1 and CDR2 sequences are SGHNT and YYREEE (reference sequence). This CDR3 is built from 14 residues. CDR3 sequence reads: CASSLAPRGNTIYF. The CDR3 DNA reads as TGTGCCAGCAGCTTGGCCCCCAGGGGAAACACCATATATTTT.